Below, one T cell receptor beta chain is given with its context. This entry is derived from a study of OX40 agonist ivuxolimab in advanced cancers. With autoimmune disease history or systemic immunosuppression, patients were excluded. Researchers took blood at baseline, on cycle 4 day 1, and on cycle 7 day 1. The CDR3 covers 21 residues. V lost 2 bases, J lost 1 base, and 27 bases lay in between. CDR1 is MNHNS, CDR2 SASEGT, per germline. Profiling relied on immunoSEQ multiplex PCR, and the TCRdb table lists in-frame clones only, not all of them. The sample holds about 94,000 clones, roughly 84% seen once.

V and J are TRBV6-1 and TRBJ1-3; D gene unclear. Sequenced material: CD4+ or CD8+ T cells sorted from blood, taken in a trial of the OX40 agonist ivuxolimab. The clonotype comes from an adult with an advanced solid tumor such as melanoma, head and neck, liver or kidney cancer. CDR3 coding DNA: TGTGCCAGCAGTGAACCGCAATACCCCATCGGGCAGCGAGCGTCTGGAAACACCATATATTTT. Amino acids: CASSEPQYPIGQRASGNTIYF.